The 30 T cell receptor beta chains in this list originate from one sample, sequenced in a study of cytomegalovirus exposure and HLA in healthy donors. The PCR made use of 60 Vbeta and 13 Jbeta primers. Measured with immunoSEQ multiplex PCR; TCRdb has only the in-frame clones, and not every one. The table shows about 120,000 clones, with 81% occurring only once. The sequenced material came from PBMCs. The receptors here all came from a man aged 18 to 35 in good health and CMV-seropositive.

The J gene is TRBJ2-7, the V gene TRBV7-2; perhaps TRBD2 as D (5 bases). Between the trimmed V and J ends, which lost 3 bases and 2 bases, there was a span of 11 bases. The CDR3 is 14 amino acids. Germline CDR1 reads SGHTA; CDR2 reads FQGNSA. In DNA form, the CDR3 reads TGTGCCAGCAGCTTTGAGGGATCGGCCTACGAGCAGTACTTC. This sequence encodes CASSFEGSAYEQYF.

This chain links TRBV27 with TRBJ2-5; D is possibly TRBD1 (6 bases). The V gene lost 6 bases and the J gene lost 4 bases, with 15 bases spanning the gap. The germline CDR1 and CDR2 sequences are MNHEY and SMNVEV (reference sequence). The CDR3 sequence is 14 residues long. CDR3 protein: CASRPTGLGETQYF. DNA for the CDR3: TGTGCCAGCAGACCTACAGGGCTCGGAGAGACCCAGTACTTC.

This clone was observed a handful of times. This rearrangement joins TRBV6-5 to TRBJ1-1; D unresolved. Trimming left V 5 bases short and J 5 bases short, with 18 bases between. The CDR3 spans 15 residues. From germline, CDR1 is MNHEY and CDR2 SVGAGI. The CDR3 DNA sequence: TGTGCCAGCAGTGTTGGAGAGGGATTTCGTACTGAAGCTTTCTTT. Translation: CASSVGEGFRTEAFF.

This clone has just a few counts. The chain couples TRBV7-9 to TRBJ1-1, with 9 bases fitting TRBD1. Germline-derived CDR1 and CDR2 are SEHNR and FQNEAQ (reference sequence). This CDR3 has 15 amino acids. The ends lost 4 bases at V and 7 bases at J; junction bases unmatched: 10. The CDR3 protein is CASSSGTGNQFEAFF. CDR3 in DNA: TGTGCCAGCAGCTCCGGGACAGGGAACCAATTTGAAGCTTTCTTT. The entire variable domain, with the rest obtained from reference TRBV7-9 and TRBJ1-1, is as follows: DTGVSQNPRHKITKRGQNVTFRCDPISEHNRLYWYRQTLGQGPEFLTYFQNEAQLEKSRLLSDRFSAERPKGSFSTLEIQRTEQGDSAMYLCASSSGTGNQFEAFFGQGTRLTVV.

This clone was found a few times. V usage is TRBV6-5 and J usage is TRBJ1-5; D unclear. V lost 0 bases and J lost 2, with 8 bases in between. This CDR3 spans 15 amino acids. Germline CDR1 and CDR2: MNHEY and SVGAGI. CDR3 region: CASSYSRVGNQPQHF. CDR3 nucleotide sequence: TGTGCCAGCAGTTACTCGAGGGTCGGCAATCAGCCCCAGCATTTT.

The CDR3 DNA is TGTGCCAGCAAGGGGGCAGATACGCAGTATTTT. It encodes CASKGADTQYF. The J gene is TRBJ2-3, the V gene TRBV6-5, with D perhaps matching TRBD1 (6 bases). The CDR3 consists of 11 residues. CDR1 is MNHEY and CDR2 is SVGAGI in the germline V gene. V shed 7 bases and J shed 4 bases, with 6 bases lying between them.

In its sample, this clone was seen a few times. The chain combines TRBV6-1 with TRBJ2-2; 9 bases are a match to TRBD1. The CDR3 totals 14 residues. Trimming at V came to 5 bases and at J to 4 bases, leaving 2 bases not matched to a gene. CDR1 is MNHNS, CDR2 SASEGT, per germline. CDR3 region: CASSPGQGTGELFF. In nucleotides, the CDR3 is TGTGCCAGCAGTCCGGGACAGGGCACCGGGGAGCTGTTTTTT.

The chain carries TRBV30 and TRBJ2-7, with D maybe TRBD1 (6 bases). The germline V and J ends were trimmed by 2 bases and 0 bases, with 14 bases remaining between them. Looked up from germline, CDR1 is GTSNPN and CDR2 is SVGIG (reference sequence). The CDR3 consists of 15 residues. The CDR3 coding sequence is TGTGCCTGGAGTCTTGGGGGCCTACGCTCCTACGAGCAGTACTTC. Translated: CAWSLGGLRSYEQYF.

V and J are TRBV2 and TRBJ1-2; maybe TRBD1 (5 bases). With 4 bases removed from V and 8 bases from J, the gap between germline ends came to 11 bases. Germline V gene sequence: CDR1 SNHLY, CDR2 FYNNEI. The CDR3 is 12 residues long. The CDR3 nucleotides are TGTGCCAGCAGTGTGGGGGGGAAAGGCTACACCTTC. Translated, it gives CASSVGGKGYTF.

The chain has TRBV2 and TRBJ2-1; the match to TRBD1 covers 10 bases. The germline V gene has CDR1 SNHLY and CDR2 FYNNEI. V was clipped by 5 bases and J by 5 bases; unmatched bases: 3. CDR3 size: 14 residues. In DNA form, the CDR3 reads TGTGCCAGCAGTAAGGGACAGGGGAACAATGAGCAGTTCTTC. Its translation: CASSKGQGNNEQFF.

This chain connects TRBV6-5 to TRBJ2-1, with TRBD2 matching over 12 bases. CDR1 and CDR2 (germline): MNHEY, SVGAGI. Losses at the gene ends were 4 bases for V and 11 bases for J; bases not matched to a gene: 12. This CDR3 spans 16 amino acids. The CDR3 DNA reads as TGTGCCAGCAGTTCTGCACCTGGACTAGCGGGGACCCAGCAGTTCTTC. Protein product: CASSSAPGLAGTQQFF.

This chain joins TRBV4-1 and TRBJ2-2, with 11 bases identical to TRBD1. The CDR3 is 14 residues long. Germline assignment: CDR1 MGHRA and CDR2 YSYEKL. V lost 4 bases and J lost 5; bases outside the gene matches: 0. The CDR3 nucleotides are TGCGCCAGCAGCCGGGACAGGGGGACCGGGGAGCTGTTTTTT. This codes for CASSRDRGTGELFF.

The J gene is TRBJ2-5, the V gene TRBV2; D call uncertain. The assigned J gene may be wrong: the sequence end matches TRBJ2-7 better. This CDR3 comprises 13 residues. Germline CDR1 is SNHLY and CDR2 is FYNNEI. In DNA form, the CDR3 reads TGTGCCAGCAGTGGTTCAGATAACTACGAGCAGTACTTC. Its translation is CASSGSDNYEQYF.

The chain has TRBV18 and TRBJ2-3; 12 bases map to TRBD2. V lost 3 bases to trimming and J lost 4 bases; unmatched junction nucleotides: 8. The CDR3 totals 17 residues. Germline V CDR1 and CDR2: KGHSH, LQKENI. CDR3 DNA: TGTGCCAGCTCACCGACCTGGACTAGCGGGACACCAGATACGCAGTATTTT. Protein sequence: CASSPTWTSGTPDTQYF.

V and J are TRBV7-9 and TRBJ1-1; a possible D gene is TRBD1 (5 bases). CDR1 and CDR2 (germline): SEHNR, FQNEAQ (reference sequence). The CDR3 runs to 14 residues. Deletions cut 1 base from V and 11 bases from J, with 17 bases between. CDR3 sequence (DNA): TGTGCCAGCAGCTTAGGGCAGGGTTCTGACGGGGCTTTCTTT. It translates to CASSLGQGSDGAFF. The full variable domain, in which reference TRBV7-9 and TRBJ1-1 provide the parts outside the CDR3, is DTGVSQNPRHKITKRGQNVTFRCDPISEHNRLYWYRQTLGQGPEFLTYFQNEAQLEKSRLLSDRFSAERPKGSFSTLEIQRTEQGDSAMYLCASSLGQGSDGAFFGQGTRLTVV.

This chain uses TRBV5-1 with TRBJ1-2; no firm D call. With 0 bases removed from V and 4 bases from J, the gap between germline ends came to 10 bases. Germline CDR1 and CDR2: SGHRS and YFSETQ. This CDR3 region has 14 residues. The CDR3 protein is CASSLEFGPYGYTF. DNA of the CDR3: TGCGCCAGCAGCTTGGAATTTGGCCCCTATGGCTACACCTTC.

This clone was picked up one time. V usage is TRBV7-9 and J usage is TRBJ2-1; D perhaps matches TRBD2 (6 bases). Germline values: CDR1 SEHNR, CDR2 FQNEAQ (reference sequence). This CDR3 is built from 15 residues. With 8 bases removed from V and 4 bases from J, the gap between germline ends came to 18 bases. The CDR3 is CASGPSDPGYNEQFF. DNA for the CDR3: TGTGCCAGCGGCCCTAGCGACCCTGGGTACAATGAGCAGTTCTTC.

The genes are TRBV9 and TRBJ1-4; 9 bases line up with TRBD1. The CDR3 is 15 amino acids. V trimming: 6 bases; J trimming: 0 bases; junction bases outside the gene matches: 3. Germline loops: CDR1 SGDLS, CDR2 YYNGEE. CDR3 sequence (DNA): TGTGCCAGCAACAGGGGGCCTACAACTAATGAAAAACTGTTTTTT. It specifies CASNRGPTTNEKLFF.

This clone has a single count. V gene TRBV4-3 combines with J gene TRBJ2-4; 9 bases fit TRBD1. The CDR3 length is 14 residues. The V segment lost 3 bases and the J segment 5 bases; nucleotides outside the gene matches: 2. CDR1 is LGHNA, CDR2 YSLEER, per germline. The CDR3, as DNA: TGCGCCAGCAGCCACGGGACAGGGCAAAACATTCAGTACTTC. This translates into CASSHGTGQNIQYF.

The gene calls are TRBV27 and TRBJ2-7, with D uncertain. Germline assignment: CDR1 MNHEY and CDR2 SMNVEV (reference sequence). V was pared by 2 bases and J by 2 bases, with 7 bases between. This CDR3 region has 13 residues. CDR3 sequence reads: CASSLRVAYEQYF. The CDR3 DNA reads TGTGCCAGCAGTTTACGGGTCGCCTACGAGCAGTACTTC.

The V call is TRBV15, the J call TRBJ2-2; possibly TRBD2 for D (6 bases). CDR3 length: 16 amino acids. Germline CDR1 reads LNHNV; CDR2 reads YYDKDF (reference sequence). Trimming took off 0 bases at V and 3 bases at J, with 11 bases between the two ends. The CDR3 sequence: CATSRDTRGHTGELFF. CDR3 bases: TGTGCCACCAGCAGAGATACGCGGGGACACACCGGGGAGCTGTTTTTT.

This chain connects TRBV4-1 to TRBJ1-3; TRBD1 agrees at 8 bases. Germline loops: CDR1 MGHRA, CDR2 YSYEKL. The junction had 6 bases not matched to a gene; V was cut back by 6 bases and J by 2 bases. This CDR3 region has 15 residues. The CDR3 DNA sequence: TGCGCCAGCAGGGGACAGGTCCGAACTGGAAACACCATATATTTT. Amino acid sequence: CASRGQVRTGNTIYF.

The genes are TRBV4-3 and TRBJ2-5; D remains ambiguous. Germline V gives CDR1 LGHNA, CDR2 YSLEER. The CDR3 extends over 14 amino acids. The ends were cut back, 1 base at V and 5 bases at J, with 11 bases in the middle. CDR3 in amino acids: CASSQGLVRETQYF. In DNA, the CDR3 is TGCGCCAGCAGCCAAGGGTTGGTGCGGGAGACCCAGTACTTC.

This clone was counted between two and nine times. The chain uses TRBV27 and TRBJ1-1; TRBD1 might be the D (5 bases). CDR3 length: 13 amino acids. From germline, CDR1 is MNHEY and CDR2 SMNVEV (reference sequence). Trimming shortened V by 7 bases and J by 1 base, and 10 bases separated the two germline ends. Here the CDR3 DNA reads TGTGCCAGCATCCCGGGGGGGAACACTGAAGCTTTCTTT. This translates into CASIPGGNTEAFF.

This rearrangement joins TRBV6-6 to TRBJ2-1; maybe TRBD1 (5 bases). The CDR3 contains 15 residues. Trimming took 6 bases from V and 8 from J, leaving 20 bases between them. Germline CDR1 reads MNHNY; CDR2 reads SVGAGI (reference sequence). CDR3 nucleotides: TGTGCCAGCAGCACCGGGCAGGGTTTCGTCTATGAGCAGTTCTTC. Protein: CASSTGQGFVYEQFF.

This clone was picked up a small number of times. This chain links TRBV30 with TRBJ1-2; no reliable D call. The V end was cut by 2 bases, the J end by 8 bases, with 21 bases between. Germline V lookup: CDR1 GTSNPN, CDR2 SVGIG (reference sequence). CDR3 length: 15 amino acids. The CDR3 reads CAWSQVGGLTLGYTF. DNA of the CDR3: TGTGCCTGGAGTCAGGTTGGAGGACTCACCTTAGGCTACACCTTC.

The chain joins TRBV7-9 to TRBJ1-2, with 7 positions matching TRBD1. Germline loops: CDR1 SEHNR, CDR2 FQNEAQ (reference sequence). Trimming took 5 bases from V and 2 from J; bases not matched to a gene: 2. The CDR3 consists of 13 residues. The CDR3: CASSTGQNYGYTF. The CDR3 nucleotides read TGTGCCAGCAGCACGGGACAGAACTATGGCTACACCTTC. Full variable domain (outside the CDR3, taken from reference TRBV7-9 and TRBJ1-2): DTGVSQNPRHKITKRGQNVTFRCDPISEHNRLYWYRQTLGQGPEFLTYFQNEAQLEKSRLLSDRFSAERPKGSFSTLEIQRTEQGDSAMYLCASSTGQNYGYTFGSGTRLTVV.

This clone was counted once. The chain is built from TRBV27 and TRBJ2-3; the match to TRBD1 covers 7 bases. From germline, CDR1 is MNHEY and CDR2 SMNVEV (reference sequence). This CDR3 has 13 amino acids. J lost 1 base, V lost 6 bases, and 1 base had no gene match. CDR3: CASRGQGTDTQYF. CDR3 coding DNA: TGTGCCAGCAGAGGACAGGGCACAGATACGCAGTATTTT.

The J gene is TRBJ2-2, the V gene TRBV7-7, with 12 bases that match TRBD2. V trimming: 5 bases; J trimming: 7 bases; junction bases outside the gene matches: 14. This CDR3 comprises 18 residues. Germline assignment: CDR1 SSHAT and CDR2 FNYEAQ (reference sequence). Written as DNA, the CDR3 is TGTGCCAGCAGCCCGCAAGGTGGACTAGCGGGGATGGTCGGGGAGCTGTTTTTT. Translation gives CASSPQGGLAGMVGELFF.

The chain links TRBV5-1 to TRBJ2-1; 10 nucleotides align to TRBD2. V lost 4 bases, J lost 1 base, and 5 bases stayed unmatched. The CDR3 spans 16 residues. The germline V gene has CDR1 SGHRS and CDR2 YFSETQ. The CDR3 nucleotides read TGCGCCAGCAGCCAATCTAGCGGGAGTTCCTACAATGAGCAGTTCTTC. Protein: CASSQSSGSSYNEQFF.